A single sample gave rise to the 13 T cell receptor beta chains below, sequenced in a study of human T cells and chemical hapten exposure. Time point meaning: patch test 1, 2 weeks after DPC sensitization. Specified treatment: therapeutic diphenylcyclopropenone sensitization with weekly scalp DPC. TCRdb reprocessed the RACE reads with MiXCR, giving one entry per CDR3 protein. Of around 99,000 distinct CDR3 sequences listed, 9.5% to 15% are singletons. The specimen comprised whole blood, sampled in connection with sensitization to the hapten diphenylcyclopropenone (DPC). The receptor source for this set is a middle-aged woman with alopecia areata. Some clones in this sample may be carry-over from other donors' samples.

The rearrangement uses TRBV7-9 and TRBJ2-4; maybe TRBD1 (5 bases). Looked up from germline, CDR1 is SEHNR and CDR2 is FQNEAQ (reference sequence). The germline V and J ends were trimmed by 5 bases and 3 bases, with 17 bases remaining between them. This CDR3 is 16 amino acids long. In DNA form, the CDR3 reads TGTGCCAGCAGCCCCCTAGACAGTCTAGTCAAAAACATTCAGTACTTC. It codes for CASSPLDSLVKNIQYF.

The chain has TRBV18 and TRBJ1-6, with a weak D call TRBD1 (5 bases). The germline gives CDR1 KGHSH, CDR2 LQKENI. Trimming removed 2 bases from V and 8 bases from J, with 16 bases in between. The CDR3 loop spans 16 amino acids. CDR3 nucleotides: TGTGCCAGCTCACCAGGGGGGGTGGAGAGGGATTCACCCCTCCACTTT. Translation gives CASSPGGVERDSPLHF.

The chain uses TRBV4-1 and TRBJ2-7; TRBD2 aligns across 8 bases. The CDR3 length is 15 residues. V trimming: 1 base; J trimming: 2 bases; junction bases outside the gene matches: 4. Germline values: CDR1 MGHRA, CDR2 YSYEKL. CDR3 protein: CASSQGSGSPYEQYF. DNA of the CDR3: TGCGCCAGCAGCCAAGGCAGCGGGAGCCCCTACGAGCAGTACTTC.

This clonotype was found a few times. The chain has TRBV14 and TRBJ1-1; D is possibly TRBD1 (5 bases). The germline V and J ends were trimmed by 5 bases and 4 bases, with 14 bases remaining between them. In germline, CDR1 is SGHDN, CDR2 FVKESK. The CDR3 length is 14 residues. The CDR3 reads CASSFQGRGTEAFF. CDR3 sequence (DNA): TGTGCCAGCAGCTTCCAGGGTAGGGGCACTGAAGCTTTCTTT.

In this sample, this clonotype turned up a few times. The CDR3 protein is CASGPTGANVLTF. DNA for the CDR3: TGTGCCAGCGGCCCGACCGGGGCCAACGTCCTGACTTTC. V usage is TRBV27 and J usage is TRBJ2-6, with D unclear. Germline V gene data show CDR1 as MNHEY and CDR2 as SMNVEV (reference sequence). The CDR3 contains 13 residues. Trimming pared 8 bases from V and 4 bases from J, leaving 9 bases between.

The V and J genes are TRBV4-2 and TRBJ1-4; 8 nucleotides agree with TRBD1. CDR1 and CDR2 from the germline V gene are LGHNA and YNFKEQ. The CDR3 has 14 residues. Germline trimming cut 6 bases from V and 8 bases from J; bases unmatched to any gene: 8. As DNA, the CDR3 is TGTGCCAGCAGAAGCAGGGGGCTAGAGGAAAAACTGTTTTTT. This sequence encodes CASRSRGLEEKLFF.

This clonotype was counted many times. The chain combines TRBV7-8 with TRBJ2-1, with 10 bases identical to TRBD2. The CDR3 is 17 amino acids. V trimming: 1 base; J trimming: 8 bases; junction bases outside the gene matches: 11. CDR1 and CDR2 from the germline V gene are SGHVS and FQNEAQ. This chain's CDR3 is CASSLDRASGRVDEQFF. In DNA, the CDR3 is TGTGCCAGCAGCTTAGATAGGGCCAGCGGGAGGGTCGATGAGCAGTTCTTC.

This clonotype was counted a few times. This rearrangement joins TRBV6-2 or TRBV6-3 to TRBJ2-7; no definite D call. V was trimmed by 2 bases and J by 0 bases, leaving 8 bases between them. CDR3 size: 14 residues. Germline V lookup: CDR1 MNHEY, CDR2 SVGEGT. The CDR3 DNA sequence: TGTGCCAGCAGTTACGACGGCGCCTCCTACGAGCAGTACTTC. This gives the protein CASSYDGASYEQYF.

The J gene is TRBJ1-1, the V gene TRBV7-2; D perhaps matches TRBD1 (5 bases). The CDR3 has 14 residues. The V and J ends lost 4 bases and 4 bases respectively, with 13 bases between them. Germline assignment: CDR1 SGHTA and CDR2 FQGNSA. DNA for the CDR3: TGTGCCAGCAGCTCCACCGGGACTGTCACTGAAGCTTTCTTT. It codes for CASSSTGTVTEAFF.

The rearrangement joins TRBV29-1 to TRBJ1-1; 7 bases align to TRBD1. Trimming at V came to 7 bases and at J to 4 bases, leaving 12 bases not matched to a gene. This CDR3 is 14 amino acids long. Germline V lookup: CDR1 SQVTM, CDR2 ANQGSEA. The CDR3 coding sequence is TGCAGCGCCCGACAGGGCAGACGGGGCACTGAAGCTTTCTTT. Its protein product is CSARQGRRGTEAFF.

The rearrangement joins TRBV10-3 to TRBJ2-3; a weak D match, TRBD2 (6 bases). Germline loops: CDR1 ENHRY, CDR2 SYGVKD. Trimming removed 6 bases at V and 6 bases at J, with 16 bases between. The CDR3 spans 14 residues. DNA for the CDR3: TGTGCCATCAGCGATACCCGGGAGATGGATACGCAGTATTTT. It codes for CAISDTREMDTQYF.

V gene TRBV7-6 combines with J gene TRBJ2-2; D is unresolved. The V and J ends lost 1 base and 0 bases respectively, with 9 bases between them. Germline V CDR1 and CDR2: SGHVS, FNYEAQ. This CDR3 has 16 amino acids. CDR3 residues: CASSLEGITNTGELFF. For the CDR3, the DNA is TGTGCCAGCAGCTTAGAAGGCATAACGAACACCGGGGAGCTGTTTTTT.

This clonotype was detected many times. The CDR3 DNA reads TGTGCCAGCATCGGGGGGGGCGCCGGCTCCTACAATGAGCAGTTCTTC. It is translated as CASIGGGAGSYNEQFF. The chain combines TRBV28 with TRBJ2-1, with 8 bases identical to TRBD2. The CDR3 runs 16 residues. Germline CDR1 MDHEN, CDR2 SYDVKM. Unmatched junction bases numbered 8, after V lost 7 bases and J lost 0 bases.